Listed here are 3 T cell receptor beta chains from one sample, sequenced in a study of cytomegalovirus exposure and HLA in healthy donors. PCR used 60 Vbeta primers and 13 Jbeta primers. Libraries were prepared by immunoSEQ multiplex PCR; TCRdb keeps only in-frame clonotypes and omits some of them. In the table there are about 160,000 clones, 84% of which are singletons. Sequencing input: PBMCs. Every receptor here comes from a man younger than 35 in good health and CMV-seronegative.

The gene calls are TRBV21-1 and TRBJ1-1; the DNA was not used to check the table's D call, TRBD1. TRBV21-1 is designated a pseudogene. The CDR3 runs 18 residues. The chain's CDR3 is CASSNGVQGEIWGTEAFF. The CDR3 DNA follows: TGTGCCAGCAGCAATGGCGTACAGGGGGAAATATGGGGGACTGAAGCTTTCTTT.

The genes are TRBV12-5 and TRBJ2-7, with 7 bases that match TRBD1. Germline V gene sequence: CDR1 LGHNT, CDR2 FRNRAP. This CDR3 has 19 residues. J lost 0 bases, V lost 1 base, and 15 bases had no gene match. The CDR3 region is CASGLARKDRPLLSYEQYF. CDR3 coding DNA: TGTGCTAGTGGTTTGGCCAGGAAGGACAGGCCCCTCCTCTCCTACGAGCAGTACTTC.

The CDR3 is CASSSPRREPPVDEQYF. CDR3 nucleotides: TGTGCCAGCAGCTCCCCCCGACGGGAACCGCCAGTCGACGAGCAGTACTTC. This rearrangement joins TRBV21-1 to TRBJ2-7; TRBD2 is taken as the D call from the table, unchecked against the DNA. TRBV21-1 is listed as a pseudogene. There are 17 residues in the CDR3.